Shown below are 8 T cell receptor beta chains from a single sample sequenced in a study of shared clonotypes between healthy human individuals. Sequencing used immunoSEQ multiplex PCR; TCRdb keeps in-frame clones, though not all of them. Of about 2.4 million clones listed, over 85% are singletons. The sequencing sample was made of naive CD4+ T cells sorted from blood. Noted subset: CD45RA+ positively selected. These receptors all stem from a man between 18 and 29 years old in good health.

The chain couples TRBV27 to TRBJ1-6; D is uncertain. Trimming left V 4 bases short and J 6 bases short, with 7 bases between. The germline V gene has CDR1 MNHEY and CDR2 SMNVEV (reference sequence). This CDR3 contains 13 residues. The CDR3 DNA sequence: TGTGCCAGCAGTTGGTTTTTTAATTCACCCCTCCACTTT. Its protein is CASSWFFNSPLHF.

The genes are TRBV7-2 and TRBJ2-5; D not certain. V lost 2 bases and J lost 1, with 8 bases in between. CDR3 size: 14 residues. Germline CDR1 reads SGHTA; CDR2 reads FQGNSA. CDR3: CASSLWSGQETQYF. In DNA, the CDR3 is TGTGCCAGCAGCTTATGGTCAGGCCAAGAGACCCAGTACTTC. Variable domain in full (rest from reference TRBV7-2 and TRBJ2-5): GAGVSQSPSNKVTEKGKDVELRCDPISGHTALYWYRQSLGQGLEFLIYFQGNSAPDKSGLPSDRFSAERTGGSVSTLTIQRTQQEDSAVYLCASSLWSGQETQYFGPGTRLLVL.

V gene TRBV6-6 combines with J gene TRBJ1-6; tentatively, D is TRBD1 (5 bases). V was pared by 7 bases and J by 6 bases, with 13 bases between. The CDR3 loop spans 14 amino acids. Germline CDR1 reads MNHNY; CDR2 reads SVGAGI (reference sequence). CDR3: CASNSDSLNSPLHF. The DNA for the CDR3 is TGTGCCAGCAATTCCGACAGCCTTAATTCACCCCTCCACTTT.

This rearrangement joins TRBV7-8 to TRBJ2-5; D possibly corresponds to TRBD2 (5 bases). The V end lost 1 base, the J end lost 2 bases, and 11 bases lay between the germline ends. This CDR3 has 15 amino acids. Germline CDR1 SGHVS, CDR2 FQNEAQ. The CDR3 loop reads CASSLVPEAQETQYF. The CDR3 nucleotides are TGTGCCAGCAGCTTAGTACCGGAGGCGCAAGAGACCCAGTACTTC.

Comments on this clone: Other nucleotide sequences from this sample produce the same CDR3. The rearrangement joins TRBV29-1 to TRBJ2-5; D is ambiguous. Looked up from germline, CDR1 is SQVTM and CDR2 is ANQGSEA. The CDR3 contains 12 residues. V was pared by 4 bases and J by 4 bases, with 10 bases between. CDR3 coding DNA: TGCAGCGTTGTGTTCAGTGGAGAGACCCAGTACTTC. Its protein product is CSVVFSGETQYF. The entire variable domain, with the rest obtained from reference TRBV29-1 and TRBJ2-5, is as follows: SAVISQKPSRDICQRGTSLTIQCQVDSQVTMMFWYRQQPGQSLTLIATANQGSEATYESGFVIDKFPISRPNLTFSTLTVSNMSPEDSSIYLCSVVFSGETQYFGPGTRLLVL.

This rearrangement joins TRBV9 to TRBJ2-1; D may be TRBD2 (6 bases). This CDR3 region has 15 residues. Germline CDR1 and CDR2: SGDLS and YYNGEE. V lost 4 bases and J lost 0, with 11 bases in between. CDR3 DNA: TGTGCCAGCAGCAAAGGGCGGGGCTCCTACAATGAGCAGTTCTTC. Translating it yields CASSKGRGSYNEQFF.

The chain couples TRBV5-4 to TRBJ2-3; 10 positions agree with TRBD2. Germline loops: CDR1 SGHNT, CDR2 YYREEE (reference sequence). The CDR3 spans 16 residues. V lost 4 bases and J lost 1; bases outside the gene matches: 6. CDR3 amino acids: CASSPRTSGGTDTQYF. CDR3 sequence (DNA): TGTGCCAGCAGCCCCCGAACTAGCGGGGGCACAGATACGCAGTATTTT.

This chain connects TRBV7-2 to TRBJ2-7; the D is unclear. The CDR3 totals 14 residues. V shed 1 base and J shed 2 bases, with 9 bases lying between them. The V gene's germline CDR1 is SGHTA and CDR2 FQGNSA. The CDR3 is CASSLGLVTYEQYF. CDR3 sequence (DNA): TGTGCCAGCAGCTTAGGGCTTGTTACCTACGAGCAGTACTTC.